Here is one T cell receptor (beta chain) with its context. What it binds is unknown. V lost 4 bases and J lost 0; bases outside the gene matches: 5. CDR3 size: 15 residues. Germline CDR1 SQVTM, CDR2 ANQGSEA. The data stem from a study of shared clonotypes between healthy human individuals. Positively selected for CCR7, the CD45RO-negative cells used as naive CD8 cells excluded terminally differentiated effector memory CD45RA+ cells. Findings and limits, study-wide: Generally, naive subsets came out with larger estimated richness than memory subsets.

Some clones are missing from TCRdb's copy, which holds only in-frame ones; the method was immunoSEQ multiplex PCR. The data contain more than 600,000 clones, roughly nine tenths of them singletons. Material: naive CD8+ T cells sorted from blood. The receptor was derived from a man aged 30 to 39 in good health. The gene calls are TRBV29-1 and TRBJ2-2; 7 bases line up with TRBD2. The CDR3 here is CSVGRGLTNTGELFF. CDR3 sequence (DNA): TGCAGCGTTGGTCGGGGACTAACGAACACCGGGGAGCTGTTTTTT.